The rows below give T cell receptor beta chains drawn from one sample of a study of CD8 T cells in ankylosing spondylitis. TCRdb passed the 5' RACE reads through MiXCR, listing each CDR3 protein once. The sample includes roughly 180,000 distinct CDR3 sequences, 11% of them seen just once. The source material was blood, either unsorted or a sorted T cell fraction (not recorded which). The receptors were gathered from a male donor with ankylosing spondylitis or in good health (not recorded which). CDR3s include the opening cysteine and the closing phenylalanine or tryptophan.

j_gene	v_gene	CDR3aa
TRBJ1-6	TRBV19	CASRTSPGGNSPLHF
TRBJ2-1	TRBV5-1	CASSFSLAGESEQFF
TRBJ1-6	TRBV5-1	CASSLEGGGSPLHF
TRBJ1-3	TRBV5-5	CASSRQTGEGNTIYF
TRBJ2-7	TRBV7-6	CASSFSIPPYEQYF
TRBJ2-3	TRBV5-1	CASSTSADTQYF
TRBJ1-4	TRBV5-5	CASSLAPQPSNEKLFF
TRBJ2-4	TRBV6-5	CASSYTPGTSGRTVAKNIQYF
TRBJ2-5	TRBV28	CAIRDSQETQYF
TRBJ2-2	TRBV12-3/TRBV12-4	CASSLTGQGGELFF
TRBJ1-5	TRBV12-3/TRBV12-4	CASSRVASGQPQHF
TRBJ2-5	TRBV5-1	CASREGPTQETQYF
TRBJ1-2	TRBV7-2	CASSLDQSYGYTF
TRBJ2-5	TRBV27	CASSLNRRGRQETQYF
TRBJ2-2	TRBV3-1	CASRLGSDGELFF
TRBJ1-1	TRBV28	CASSPPTVGPNTEAFF
TRBJ1-1	TRBV5-6	CASILGGASMNTEAFF
TRBJ2-7	TRBV12-3/TRBV12-4	CASSFQGGVSYEQYF
TRBJ2-5	TRBV27	CASSLRQGFVGETQYF
TRBJ1-3	TRBV5-1	CASSLGAVSSGNTIYF
TRBJ1-5	TRBV6-2/TRBV6-3	CASSIGQVVGEPQHF
TRBJ2-3	TRBV25-1	CASSPRGRGGQSTQYF
TRBJ2-2	TRBV5-1	CASSWRLVTDGELFF
TRBJ2-7	TRBV5-5	CASSLTRSHEQYF
TRBJ2-2	TRBV7-2	CASSRQLVSGELFF
TRBJ1-1	TRBV4-1	CASSQVFADRGVDTEAFF
TRBJ2-1	TRBV3-1	CASSQESRGPTYKEQFF
TRBJ2-2	TRBV5-1	CASSLAALAGGTGELFF
TRBJ2-3	TRBV9	CASSFSLQGSGRGRTDTQYF
TRBJ2-7	TRBV27	CASSLFQQSGEQYF